This T cell receptor (beta chain) was recovered during a study of blood T cell repertoires in COVID-19. Assay: immunoSEQ multiplex PCR; the TCRdb copy retains only in-frame clones and omits some. The sample lists around 340,000 clones; about 86% were seen once. The CDR3 is made up of 15 amino acids. The TCR was taken from a woman aged 40 to 55 with acute COVID-19. The rearrangement joins TRBV21-1 to TRBJ2-7; the table's D call of TRBD1 was not tested on the DNA. TRBV21-1 is flagged as a pseudogene. Material: PBMCs or T cells enriched from blood (not recorded which). The CDR3 sequence: CASTSDRTSSYEQYF. CDR3 nucleotide sequence: TGTGCCAGCACCTCGGACAGGACAAGCTCCTACGAGCAGTACTTC.